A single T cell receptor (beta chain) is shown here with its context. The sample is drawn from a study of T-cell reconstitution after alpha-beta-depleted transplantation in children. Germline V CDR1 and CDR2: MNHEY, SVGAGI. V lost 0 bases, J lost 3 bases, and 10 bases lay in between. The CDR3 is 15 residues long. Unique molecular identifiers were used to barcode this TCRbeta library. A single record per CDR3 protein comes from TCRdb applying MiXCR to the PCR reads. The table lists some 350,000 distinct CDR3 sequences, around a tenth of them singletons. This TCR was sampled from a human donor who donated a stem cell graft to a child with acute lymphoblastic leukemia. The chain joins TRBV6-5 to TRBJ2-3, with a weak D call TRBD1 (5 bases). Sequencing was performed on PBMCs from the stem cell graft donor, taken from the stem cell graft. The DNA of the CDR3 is TGTGCCAGCAGTTACTCGGGCAGGGTAACAGATACGCAGTATTTT. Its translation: CASSYSGRVTDTQYF.